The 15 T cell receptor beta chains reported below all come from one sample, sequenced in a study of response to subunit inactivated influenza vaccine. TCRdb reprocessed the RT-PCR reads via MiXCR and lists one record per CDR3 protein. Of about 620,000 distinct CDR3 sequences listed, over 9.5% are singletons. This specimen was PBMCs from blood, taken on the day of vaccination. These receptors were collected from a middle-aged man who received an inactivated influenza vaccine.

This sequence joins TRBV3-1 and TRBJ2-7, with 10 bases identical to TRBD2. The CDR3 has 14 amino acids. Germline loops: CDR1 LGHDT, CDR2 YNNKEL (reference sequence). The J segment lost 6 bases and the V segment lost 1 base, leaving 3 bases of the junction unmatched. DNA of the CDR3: TGTGCCAGCAGCCAAGTAGCGGGAGGAGGCGAGCAGTACTTC. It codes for CASSQVAGGGEQYF.

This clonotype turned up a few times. In nucleotides, the CDR3 is TGTGCCAGCAGTTACGGCCGGGACAGGGGGCAACACGAGCAGTACTTC. Amino acid sequence: CASSYGRDRGQHEQYF. V and J are TRBV6-2 or TRBV6-3 and TRBJ2-7; TRBD1 agrees at 12 bases. The CDR3 length is 16 residues. Trimming took 2 bases from V and 5 from J; bases not matched to a gene: 7. CDR1 MNHEY and CDR2 SVGEGT come from the germline V gene.

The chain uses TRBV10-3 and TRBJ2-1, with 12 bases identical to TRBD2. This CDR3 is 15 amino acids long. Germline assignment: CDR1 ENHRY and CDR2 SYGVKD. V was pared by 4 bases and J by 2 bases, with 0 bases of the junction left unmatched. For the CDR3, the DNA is TGTGCCATCAGTGGACTAGCGGGGGCCTACAATGAGCAGTTCTTC. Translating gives CAISGLAGAYNEQFF.

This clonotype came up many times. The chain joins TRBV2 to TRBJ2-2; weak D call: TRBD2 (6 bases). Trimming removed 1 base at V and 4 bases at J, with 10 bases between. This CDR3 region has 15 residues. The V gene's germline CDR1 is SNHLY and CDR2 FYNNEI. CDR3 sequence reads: CASSEGDLATGELFF. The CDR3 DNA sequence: TGTGCCAGCAGTGAAGGGGACTTAGCCACCGGGGAGCTGTTTTTT.

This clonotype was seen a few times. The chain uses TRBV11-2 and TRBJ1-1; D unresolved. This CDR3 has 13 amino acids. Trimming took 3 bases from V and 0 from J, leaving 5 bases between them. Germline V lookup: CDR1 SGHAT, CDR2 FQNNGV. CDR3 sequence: CASSFSLNTEAFF. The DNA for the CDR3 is TGTGCCAGCAGCTTCAGTTTGAACACTGAAGCTTTCTTT.

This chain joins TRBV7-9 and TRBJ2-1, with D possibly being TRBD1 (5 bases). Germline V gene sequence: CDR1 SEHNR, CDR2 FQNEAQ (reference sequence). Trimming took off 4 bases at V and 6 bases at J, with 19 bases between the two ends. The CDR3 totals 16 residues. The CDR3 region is CASSSRQGGYLNEQFF. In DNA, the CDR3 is TGTGCCAGCAGCTCCCGGCAGGGTGGCTACCTCAATGAGCAGTTCTTC.

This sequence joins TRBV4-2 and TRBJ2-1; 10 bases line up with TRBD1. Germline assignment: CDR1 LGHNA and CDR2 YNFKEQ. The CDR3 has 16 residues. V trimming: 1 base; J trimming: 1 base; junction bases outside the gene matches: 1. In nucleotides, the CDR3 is TGTGCCAGCAGCCAAGGACAGGGGGCGTCCTACAATGAGCAGTTCTTC. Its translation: CASSQGQGASYNEQFF.

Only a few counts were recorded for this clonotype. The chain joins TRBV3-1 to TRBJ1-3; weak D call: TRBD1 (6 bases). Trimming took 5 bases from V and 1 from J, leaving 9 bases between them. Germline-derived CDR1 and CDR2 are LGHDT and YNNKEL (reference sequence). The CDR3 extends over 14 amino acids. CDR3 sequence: CASSYGQSGNTIYF. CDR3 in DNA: TGTGCCAGCAGCTACGGACAGTCTGGAAACACCATATATTTT.

The CDR3 region is CASNNQGVQETQYF. CDR3 DNA: TGTGCCAGCAATAACCAGGGTGTCCAAGAGACCCAGTACTTC. This chain uses TRBV6-2 or TRBV6-3 with TRBJ2-5; tentatively, D is TRBD1 (5 bases). Deletions cut 7 bases from V and 1 base from J, with 13 bases between. Germline CDR1 MNHEY, CDR2 SVGEGT. The CDR3 contains 14 residues.

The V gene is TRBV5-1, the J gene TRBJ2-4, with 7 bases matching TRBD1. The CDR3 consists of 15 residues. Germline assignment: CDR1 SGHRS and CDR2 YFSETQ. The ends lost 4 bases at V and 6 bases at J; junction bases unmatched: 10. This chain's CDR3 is CASSTGTGDRNIQYF. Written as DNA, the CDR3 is TGCGCCAGCAGCACAGGCACAGGGGATAGAAACATTCAGTACTTC.

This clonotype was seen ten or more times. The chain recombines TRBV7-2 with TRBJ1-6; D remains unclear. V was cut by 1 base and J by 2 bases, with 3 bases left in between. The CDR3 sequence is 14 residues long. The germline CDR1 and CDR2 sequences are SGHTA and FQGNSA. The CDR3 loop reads CASSLGTYNSPLHF. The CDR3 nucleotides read TGTGCCAGCAGCTTAGGGACCTATAATTCACCCCTCCACTTT.

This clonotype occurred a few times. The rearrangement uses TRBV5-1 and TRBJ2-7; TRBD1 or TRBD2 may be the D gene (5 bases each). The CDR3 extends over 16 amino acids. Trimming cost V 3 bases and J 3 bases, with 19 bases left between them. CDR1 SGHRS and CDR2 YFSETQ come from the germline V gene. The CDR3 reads CASSSGRKTDDYEQYF. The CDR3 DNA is TGCGCCAGCAGCTCGGGACGGAAGACCGACGACTACGAGCAGTACTTC.

CDR3 protein: CSGRVPYMNTEAFF. The CDR3 region has the DNA TGCAGCGGCCGAGTCCCCTACATGAACACTGAAGCTTTCTTT. The rearrangement links TRBV29-1 to TRBJ1-1, with unresolved D. Trimming removed 7 bases from V and 0 bases from J, with 15 bases in between. CDR1 and CDR2 from the germline V gene are SQVTM and ANQGSEA. The CDR3 runs 14 residues.

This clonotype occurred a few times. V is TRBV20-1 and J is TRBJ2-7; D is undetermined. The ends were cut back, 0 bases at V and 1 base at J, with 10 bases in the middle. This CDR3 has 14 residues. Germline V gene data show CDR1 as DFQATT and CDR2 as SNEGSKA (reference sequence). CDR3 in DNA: TGCAGTGCTAGAGATTCCCAGGTGTCCTACGAGCAGTACTTC. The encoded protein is CSARDSQVSYEQYF.

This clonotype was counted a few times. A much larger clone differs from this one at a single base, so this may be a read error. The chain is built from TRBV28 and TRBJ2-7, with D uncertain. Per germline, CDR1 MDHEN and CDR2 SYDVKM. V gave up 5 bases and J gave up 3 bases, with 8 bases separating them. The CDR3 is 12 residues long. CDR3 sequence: CASSPTYYEQYF. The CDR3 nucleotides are TGTGCCAGCAGTCCCACCTACTACGAGCAGTACTTC.